Each of the 30 T cell receptor beta chains below was sequenced from the same sample in a study of vaccination effects on CD4 cells after COVID-19. Under the ViraFEST assay, PBMC were stimulated with viral peptide pools so that antigen-specific CD4+ T cells expanded. Sequencing was performed afterwards. An approximately 10-day culture period preceded the isolation of CD4+ T cells. Each participant was administered two doses of either the BNT162b2 or the mRNA-1273 vaccine. These receptors' antigens are unknown. Repertoires were generated with immunoSEQ multiplex PCR, while TCRdb's copy carries only in-frame clones and drops some. The table lists roughly 55,000 clones, around four fifths of them singletons, with about 2.1% in the top ten. Sequenced material: CD4+ T cells from PBMCs cultured with HCoV-OC43 spike peptides, taken after COVID-19 vaccination. Described subset: HCoV-OC43 spike overlapping peptide pool stimulation. These receptors came from a human donor who received a COVID-19 vaccine.

The rearrangement links TRBV19 to TRBJ1-1, with D hard to call. This CDR3 comprises 13 residues. Germline CDR1 is LNHDA and CDR2 is SQIVND (reference sequence). Trimming removed 3 bases from V and 3 bases from J, with 8 bases in between. The CDR3 sequence: CASSISVYTEAFF. The CDR3 nucleotides are TGTGCCAGTAGTATTTCGGTTTACACTGAAGCTTTCTTT.

The rearrangement joins TRBV28 to TRBJ2-5; 8 nucleotides align to TRBD1. Germline V lookup: CDR1 MDHEN, CDR2 SYDVKM. The CDR3 sequence is 13 residues long. V was clipped by 6 bases and J by 5 bases; unmatched bases: 5. The CDR3 DNA follows: TGTGCCAGCAGCTCAGGGGGCCGGGAGACCCAGTACTTC. Protein: CASSSGGRETQYF. Full variable domain (missing parts from reference TRBV28 and TRBJ2-5): DVKVTQSSRYLVKRTGEKVFLECVQDMDHENMFWYRQDPGLGLRLIYFSYDVKMKEKGDIPEGYSVSREKKERFSLILESASTNQTSMYLCASSSGGRETQYFGPGTRLLVL.

The rearrangement joins TRBV7-8 to TRBJ2-7, with D possibly matching TRBD2 (6 bases). V was trimmed by 6 bases and J by 1 base, leaving 10 bases between them. CDR1 is SGHVS, CDR2 FQNEAQ, per germline. This CDR3 has 13 amino acids. This CDR3 is CASSAGPSYEQYV. The CDR3 DNA is TGTGCCAGCAGTGCGGGACCGTCCTACGAGCAGTACGTC.

The chain carries TRBV7-2 and TRBJ1-2; 8 bases match TRBD1. The germline V gene has CDR1 SGHTA and CDR2 FQGNSA. The CDR3 spans 15 residues. V was clipped by 4 bases and J by 5 bases; unmatched bases: 9. The CDR3 DNA reads as TGTGCCAGCAGCTCTTGGACAGGGCCTCAGTATGGCTACACCTTC. Translated: CASSSWTGPQYGYTF.

The table lists this clone with a few counts. This rearrangement joins TRBV9 to TRBJ1-3; 7 bases agree with TRBD1. Germline trimming cut 0 bases from V and 4 bases from J; bases unmatched to any gene: 4. This CDR3 contains 15 residues. The germline CDR1 and CDR2 sequences are SGDLS and YYNGEE. CDR3 DNA sequence: TGTGCCAGCAGCGTAGAGGGGGCGCAAGGAAACACCATATATTTT. Amino acid sequence: CASSVEGAQGNTIYF.

This clone occurred a few times. The chain couples TRBV7-2 to TRBJ1-6; D not certain. The germline gives CDR1 SGHTA, CDR2 FQGNSA. The CDR3 is 17 residues long. V was trimmed by 5 bases and J by 0 bases, leaving 14 bases between them. CDR3 bases: TGTGCCAGCAGCCCGAACTATGGAGGCTCCTATAATTCACCCCTCCACTTT. Translated, it gives CASSPNYGGSYNSPLHF. The variable domain in full, with the rest retrieved from reference TRBV7-2 and TRBJ1-6, is GAGVSQSPSNKVTEKGKDVELRCDPISGHTALYWYRQSLGQGLEFLIYFQGNSAPDKSGLPSDRFSAERTGGSVSTLTIQRTQQEDSAVYLCASSPNYGGSYNSPLHFGNGTRLTVT.

The V and J genes are TRBV28 and TRBJ1-5, with D uncertain. This CDR3 has 16 residues. Germline V gene sequence: CDR1 MDHEN, CDR2 SYDVKM. Trimming took 2 bases from V and 0 from J, leaving 11 bases between them. CDR3 region: CASSLGRRISNQPQHF. DNA for the CDR3: TGTGCCAGCAGTTTAGGACGGCGGATTAGCAATCAGCCCCAGCATTTT.

The genes are TRBV6-1 and TRBJ2-1; 12 nucleotides match TRBD2. CDR1 and CDR2 (germline): MNHNS, SASEGT. V dropped 2 bases and J dropped 7; count of bases not matched to a gene: 12. CDR3 size: 18 residues. The CDR3 coding sequence is TGTGCCAGCAGTGAAAGGTGGTCTAGCGGGGGGGGTCAGAATGAGCAGTTCTTC. Translated, it gives CASSERWSSGGGQNEQFF.

The chain employs TRBV12-3 or TRBV12-4 and TRBJ1-6; D is ambiguous. The V end was cut by 5 bases, the J end by 10 bases, with 12 bases between. The CDR3 loop spans 13 amino acids. In DNA form, the CDR3 reads TGTGCCAGCAGTCGAGGGAAAAGATCACCCCTCCACTTT. Protein sequence: CASSRGKRSPLHF.

The chain couples TRBV7-6 to TRBJ2-3; possible D gene TRBD2, 7 bases. V lost 1 base, J lost 5 bases, and 13 bases lay in between. The length of the CDR3 is 15 residues. Germline V CDR1 and CDR2: SGHVS, FNYEAQ. DNA for the CDR3: TGTGCCAGCAGCTTAGAGGGGGGGCTTGTAGATACGCAGTATTTT. Translating gives CASSLEGGLVDTQYF.

This clone was seen just once. The chain is built from TRBV9 and TRBJ2-6, with D perhaps TRBD1 (6 bases). Germline CDR1 reads SGDLS; CDR2 reads YYNGEE. Deletions cut 3 bases from V and 4 bases from J, with 11 bases between. This CDR3 is 15 amino acids long. In DNA form, the CDR3 reads TGTGCCAGCAGCGGAAGGCAGGGGGGGGCCAACGTCCTGACTTTC. The encoded protein is CASSGRQGGANVLTF.

The chain carries TRBV6-5 and TRBJ2-5; the D is unclear. The V gene lost 6 bases and the J gene lost 1 base, with 12 bases spanning the gap. Per the germline V gene, CDR1 is MNHEY and CDR2 is SVGAGI. The CDR3 runs 14 residues. The CDR3 nucleotides read TGTGCCAGCAGCTCCCCAGGCCTCCAAGAGACCCAGTACTTC. Translating it yields CASSSPGLQETQYF.

V is TRBV6-5 and J is TRBJ1-2, with D perhaps matching TRBD1 (6 bases). This CDR3 has 16 residues. Trimming took off 2 bases at V and 8 bases at J, with 21 bases between the two ends. The V gene's germline CDR1 is MNHEY and CDR2 SVGAGI. CDR3: CASSYGKQGGLYGYTF. The CDR3 DNA follows: TGTGCCAGCAGTTACGGAAAACAGGGAGGTTTATACGGCTACACCTTC.

The J gene is TRBJ1-1, the V gene TRBV3-1 (or the pseudogene TRBV3-2); no clear D. This CDR3 region has 12 residues. Germline CDR1 LGHDT, CDR2 YNNKEL (reference sequence). Trimming took 3 bases from V and 6 from J, leaving 8 bases between them. DNA of the CDR3: TGTGCCAGCAGCCATGGTGACTCTGAAGCTTTCTTT. Translation gives CASSHGDSEAFF.

This sequence joins TRBV10-2 and TRBJ1-6; D is unclear. The CDR3 runs to 14 residues. V lost 4 bases to trimming and J lost 4 bases, with 8 bases between them. Germline-derived CDR1 and CDR2 are WSHSY and SAAADI. The CDR3 loop reads CASSALRYNSPLHF. The DNA for the CDR3 is TGCGCCAGCAGTGCATTGAGATATAATTCACCCCTCCACTTT.

This sequence joins TRBV19 and TRBJ2-2; D gene ambiguous. This CDR3 contains 14 residues. Germline-derived CDR1 and CDR2 are LNHDA and SQIVND (reference sequence). V was pared by 7 bases and J by 4 bases, with 13 bases between. The CDR3 coding sequence is TGTGCCAGTACTAATACAGTACTCACCGGGGAGCTGTTTTTT. This translates into CASTNTVLTGELFF.

The V gene is TRBV6-2 or TRBV6-3, the J gene TRBJ1-5; TRBD1 might be the D (5 bases). Per the germline V gene, CDR1 is MNHEY and CDR2 is SVGEGT. The CDR3 length is 17 residues. Trimming removed 6 bases at V and 4 bases at J, with 22 bases between. The CDR3 DNA is TGTGCCAGCAGCCCTATGGATGGGGGACGGGAAAATCAGCCCCAGCATTTT. Protein sequence: CASSPMDGGRENQPQHF.

CDR3 in DNA: TGCGCCAGCAGCTTGGGGGGCTCCAGCTCCTACAATGAGCAGTTCTTC. It specifies CASSLGGSSSYNEQFF. This chain uses TRBV5-1 with TRBJ2-1, with a weak D call TRBD1 (5 bases). Germline V CDR1 and CDR2: SGHRS, YFSETQ. There are 16 residues in the CDR3. V was pared by 0 bases and J by 0 bases, with 10 bases between.

The CDR3 protein is CASSKVDRGRRQYV. The CDR3 region has the DNA TGTGCCAGCAGCAAAGTGGACAGGGGTCGACGGCAGTACGTC. The rearrangement links TRBV21-1 to TRBJ2-7; the table's TRBD1 call for D was not verified on the DNA. TRBV21-1 is noted as a pseudogene. CDR3 length: 14 residues.

This chain connects TRBV3-1 (or the pseudogene TRBV3-2) to TRBJ1-2; 7 bases are shared with TRBD1. This CDR3 comprises 14 residues. V gave up 4 bases and J gave up 6 bases; unmatched junction bases: 8. Germline V gene lookup returns CDR1 LGHDT and CDR2 YNNKEL (reference sequence). CDR3 residues: CASSPTGQVHGYTF. CDR3 sequence (DNA): TGTGCCAGCAGCCCCACAGGACAGGTCCATGGCTACACCTTC.

CDR3: CASSSGMGEAFF. The CDR3 DNA sequence: TGTGCCAGCAGTTCAGGGATGGGTGAAGCTTTCTTT. This chain uses TRBV6-5 with TRBJ1-1; D might be TRBD1 (5 bases). The germline gives CDR1 MNHEY, CDR2 SVGAGI. V shed 4 bases and J shed 7 bases, with 10 bases lying between them. CDR3 length equals 12 residues.

The chain links TRBV5-7 to TRBJ1-5, with D possibly being TRBD1 (6 bases). TRBV5-7 is treated as an ORF (open reading frame) with a function not yet certain. The CDR3 has 16 amino acids. V lost 3 bases and J 2 bases, leaving 15 bases between the germline ends. CDR3: CASSSDQGRRNQPQHF. The CDR3 DNA reads as TGTGCCAGCAGCTCAGATCAGGGGAGGCGCAATCAGCCCCAGCATTTT.

The CDR3 loop is CASSEAVSQTETQYF. CDR3 nucleotides: TGTGCCAGCAGTGAAGCGGTGAGTCAGACGGAGACCCAGTACTTC. The gene calls are TRBV6-1 and TRBJ2-5; D is unresolved. V shed 0 bases and J shed 5 bases, with 13 bases lying between them. The CDR3 covers 15 residues. Germline CDR1 reads MNHNS; CDR2 reads SASEGT.

The chain combines TRBV6-2 or TRBV6-3 with TRBJ2-1; 8 bases align to TRBD2. Germline CDR1 reads MNHEY; CDR2 reads SVGEGT. This CDR3 has 15 amino acids. With V trimmed by 5 bases and J by 5 bases, 8 bases remained unmatched. The CDR3 DNA follows: TGTGCCAGCAGTCGGGGGGGCGCGGGTGACAATGAGCAGTTCTTC. As protein: CASSRGGAGDNEQFF.

The chain couples TRBV25-1 to TRBJ1-6; D ambiguous. The germline V and J ends were trimmed by 1 base and 12 bases, with 13 bases remaining between them. Germline loops: CDR1 MGHDK, CDR2 SYGVNS. The CDR3 length is 14 residues. Here the CDR3 DNA reads TGTGCCAGCAGTGAATTTCGGGTTTCCGAACCCCTCCACTTT. Residues: CASSEFRVSEPLHF.

This clone was seen a handful of times. This rearrangement joins TRBV5-5 to TRBJ2-1, with unresolved D. Trimming cost V 3 bases and J 0 bases, with 10 bases left between them. This CDR3 has 15 residues. Germline V CDR1 and CDR2: SGHKS, YYEKEE (reference sequence). The CDR3 region is CASSSDSHSYNEQFF. The CDR3 DNA sequence: TGTGCCAGCAGCTCTGACTCCCACTCCTACAATGAGCAGTTCTTC.

V is TRBV6-5 and J is TRBJ1-6, with D unresolved. In germline, CDR1 is MNHEY, CDR2 SVGAGI. This CDR3 region has 15 residues. V lost 10 bases to trimming and J lost 10 bases, with 23 bases between them. CDR3 protein: CATCRRQVEPSPLHF. The DNA of the CDR3 is TGTGCCACTTGCCGGCGGCAGGTTGAACCATCACCCCTCCACTTT.

V and J are TRBV6-5 and TRBJ1-2, with D hard to call. V was shortened by 6 bases and J by 4 bases, with 12 bases between the two germline ends. CDR3 length equals 13 residues. The V gene's germline CDR1 is MNHEY and CDR2 SVGAGI. CDR3 sequence: CASRDNLLYGYTF. CDR3 in DNA: TGTGCCAGCAGAGACAATCTCCTCTATGGCTACACCTTC.

This chain uses TRBV7-9 with TRBJ2-7; 11 bases are shared with TRBD1. CDR1 and CDR2 (germline): SEHNR, FQNEAQ (reference sequence). After removal of 4 bases from V and 5 bases from J, the junction contained 4 bases not matched to a gene. The CDR3 is made up of 14 amino acids. The CDR3 DNA reads TGTGCCAGCAGCTGGACAGGGGGCGGCAACGAGCAGTACGTC. This translates into CASSWTGGGNEQYV.

The rearrangement joins TRBV12-3 or TRBV12-4 to TRBJ1-1; D gene ambiguous. This CDR3 region has 12 residues. V gave up 5 bases and J gave up 3 bases, with 7 bases separating them. This CDR3 is CASSPRYTEAFF. CDR3 coding DNA: TGTGCCAGCAGTCCCCGCTACACTGAAGCTTTCTTT.